The rows below give T cell receptor beta chains drawn from one sample of a study of regulatory T cells in long-lasting Graves disease. One entry per CDR3 protein results from TCRdb running MiXCR on the multiplex PCR reads. The repertoire consists of roughly 430,000 distinct CDR3 sequences, with about 16% occurring once and the leading ten covering around 11%. In addition, the sample was reused for a study of T cells in Graves' hyperthyroidism and ophthalmopathy.

Sequencing was performed on peripheral blood mononuclear cells (PBMCs), taken at new diagnosis, from a patient treated with antithyroid drugs. These TCRs come from a woman aged 25-40 years with Graves disease. CDR3s include the opening cysteine and the closing phenylalanine or tryptophan. D genes are given only for firm matches. The size entry is marked missing in some rows and otherwise reads once, few, many or a size class.

d_call clone_size j_call v_call cdr3_aa cdr3_nt
TRBD1 - TRBJ2-2 TRBV20-1 CSALGQSSGELFF TGCAGTGCCCTGGGACAGTCCTCCGGGGAGCTGTTTTTT
- many TRBJ1-1 TRBV18 CASSPLIVRDTEAFF TGTGCCAGCTCACCACTAATCGTGAGGGACACTGAAGCTTTCTTT
TRBD1 many TRBJ2-7 TRBV29-1 CSVEKLTGASEQYF TGCAGCGTTGAAAAGTTGACAGGGGCCTCCGAGCAGTACTTC
- few TRBJ2-2 TRBV27 CASSFSTGELSF TGTGCCAGCAGTTTCAGCACCGGGGAGCTGTCTTTT
- few TRBJ2-1 TRBV28 CATHEGNEQSF TGTGCCACCCACGAGGGTAACGAGCAGTCCTTC
- many TRBJ2-5 TRBV11-2 CASSLDLHGRETQYF TGTGCCAGCAGCTTAGATTTACACGGGAGAGAGACCCAGTACTTC
- - TRBJ2-2 TRBV6-2/TRBV6-3 CASSYPPGELFF TGTGCCAGCAGTTACCCTCCCGGGGAGCTGTTTTTT
- few TRBJ1-2 TRBV20-1 CSAQNSGFGGYTF TGCAGTGCTCAAAACTCAGGGTTTGGCGGCTACACCTTC
- many TRBJ2-7 TRBV28 CASSFNVGRWGVYEQYF TGTGCCAGCAGTTTCAACGTCGGAAGGTGGGGCGTCTACGAGCAGTACTTC
- few TRBJ2-5 TRBV6-1 CASRASAGRQETQYF TGTGCCAGCAGAGCTAGCGCCGGACGTCAAGAGACCCAGTACTTC
TRBD2 many TRBJ2-1 TRBV10-3 CAIGRDPGLGFDEQFF TGTGCCATCGGCAGGGATCCGGGACTAGGTTTTGATGAGCAGTTCTTC
- - TRBJ2-7 TRBV7-6 CASSRDGGVRSYEQYF TGTGCCAGCAGCCGCGACGGGGGAGTTCGCTCCTACGAGCAGTACTTC
- - TRBJ2-1 TRBV6-9 CASSYSSPSSYNEQFF TGTGCCAGCAGTTACTCTAGCCCCAGCTCCTACAATGAGCAGTTCTTC
- once TRBJ2-7 TRBV7-9 CATSFFLGVNYEQYF TGTGCCACCAGCTTTTTCCTCGGTGTTAACTACGAGCAGTACTTC
- few TRBJ1-3 TRBV28 CANAPASGNTIYF TGTGCCAATGCCCCGGCATCTGGAAACACCATATATTTT
- few TRBJ2-1 TRBV7-2 CASSLDYVNEQFF TGTGCCAGCAGCTTAGATTACGTCAATGAGCAGTTCTTC
TRBD2 many TRBJ2-3 TRBV7-9 CASSASGSTDTQYF TGTGCCAGCAGCGCTAGCGGGAGCACAGATACGCAGTATTTT
TRBD1 many TRBJ2-1 TRBV20-1 CSAIRDSPNNEQFF TGCAGTGCTATTAGGGACAGCCCGAACAATGAGCAGTTCTTC
TRBD1 few TRBJ1-6 TRBV7-9 CASSLSRTGGLPLHF TGTGCCAGCAGCTTAAGTCGGACAGGGGGATTACCCCTCCACTTT
- many TRBJ2-2 TRBV30 CAWSSQRTGELFF TGTGCCTGGAGTAGCCAACGGACCGGGGAGCTGTTTTTT
- - TRBJ1-1 TRBV7-9 CASSLKAGSTEAFF TGTGCCAGCAGCTTAAAAGCAGGGAGCACTGAAGCTTTCTTT
- few TRBJ2-7 TRBV6-2/TRBV6-3 CASSTGLGYEQYF TGTGCCAGCAGCACAGGGTTGGGCTACGAGCAGTACTTC
TRBD2 few TRBJ2-1 TRBV4-1 CASSQDLTSGPTNEQFF TGCGCCAGCAGCCAAGATCTGACTAGCGGGCCAACCAATGAGCAGTTCTTC
- few TRBJ2-1 TRBV9 CASSRDWDNEQFF TGTGCCAGCAGCCGGGACTGGGACAATGAGCAGTTCTTC
- - TRBJ1-1 TRBV18 CASYNRGRGSNTEAFF TGTGCCAGCTACAACCGGGGCAGGGGTTCGAACACTGAAGCTTTCTTT
- - TRBJ1-6 TRBV27 CASSLGGDNSPLHF TGTGCCAGCAGTTTAGGGGGGGATAACTCACCCCTCCACTTT
- many TRBJ2-5 TRBV20-1 CSARGRANQETQYF TGCAGTGCTAGAGGTCGGGCCAACCAAGAGACCCAGTACTTC
- - TRBJ2-1 TRBV19 CASSIASNYNEQFF TGTGCCAGTAGTATAGCCTCAAATTACAATGAGCAGTTCTTC